A selection of T cell receptor beta chains follows, all from one sample in a study of CD8+ T cells in alopecia areata. Assay: immunoSEQ multiplex PCR; the TCRdb copy retains only in-frame clones and omits some. The table has fewer than 250,000 clones, around 65% seen once. The sample in question was CD4+ T cells sorted from blood, obtained at week 4, from a patient treated with tofacitinib. All receptors derive from a human donor with alopecia areata. Each CDR3 is given with its conserved first and last residue. A D gene is named only where the DNA matches it firmly. Expanded clones are given a class, and other clones once, few, many or no size at all.

j_call	cdr3_length	clone_size	v_call	d_call	cdr3_aa	cdr3_nt
TRBJ1-5	15	few	TRBV7-9	.	CASSPGAPSNQPQHF	TGTGCCAGCAGCCCAGGGGCACCCAGCAATCAGCCCCAGCATTTT
TRBJ2-3	15	.	TRBV7-6	.	CASSLLDTSTDTQYF	TGTGCCAGCAGCCTGCTAGACACCAGCACAGATACGCAGTATTTT
TRBJ2-3	11	.	TRBV27	TRBD2	CAIGGGRTQYF	TGTGCCATTGGCGGGGGGCGTACGCAGTATTTT
TRBJ1-5	15	.	TRBV7-9	.	CASSFGGEGNQPQHF	TGTGCCAGCAGCTTTGGAGGGGAGGGCAATCAGCCCCAGCATTTT
TRBJ2-5	12	.	TRBV5-1	TRBD1	CATSDRGETQYF	TGCGCCACCTCGGACAGGGGAGAGACCCAGTACTTC
TRBJ1-2	14	.	TRBV10-3	.	CAISGTDTNYGYTF	TGTGCCATCAGTGGGACAGATACTAACTATGGCTACACCTTC
TRBJ1-1	15	.	TRBV15	.	CATSTSGRLNTEAFF	TGTGCCACCAGCACTAGTGGACGGTTGAACACTGAAGCTTTCTTT
TRBJ2-7	13	.	TRBV7-7	.	CASSPGEFREQYF	TGTGCTAGCAGCCCGGGAGAGTTTCGCGAGCAGTACTTC
TRBJ2-2	15	.	TRBV5-1	TRBD1	CASSWGQGGTGELFF	TGCGCCAGCAGCTGGGGACAGGGAGGCACCGGGGAGCTGTTTTTT
TRBJ2-5	13	.	TRBV30	.	CANPVHFQETQYF	TGTGCTAACCCGGTCCACTTCCAAGAGACCCAGTACTTC
TRBJ2-1	18	.	TRBV14	.	CASSEDSGLWGASDEQFF	TGTGCCAGCAGCGAAGACTCGGGACTGTGGGGCGCGAGCGATGAGCAGTTCTTC
TRBJ1-1	13	.	TRBV4-3	.	CASSQEPGVKAFF	TGCGCCAGCAGCCAGGAACCAGGGGTTAAAGCTTTCTTT
TRBJ1-1	13	.	TRBV15	TRBD1	CATSPEDTGDAFF	TGTGCCACCAGTCCCGAGGATACAGGGGACGCTTTCTTT
TRBJ1-3	13	.	TRBV30	TRBD1	CAWGQGAGNTIYF	TGTGCCTGGGGACAGGGGGCTGGAAACACCATATATTTT
TRBJ2-5	12	.	TRBV7-9	.	CASSFESETQYF	TGTGCCAGCAGCTTCGAATCGGAGACCCAGTACTTC
TRBJ2-5	15	once	TRBV7-6	TRBD1	CASSSGTGYQETQYF	TGTGCCAGCAGCTCCGGGACAGGGTACCAAGAGACCCAGTACTTC
TRBJ1-2	11	.	TRBV20-1	.	CSDARNYGYTF	TGCAGTGATGCCAGAAACTATGGCTACACCTTC
TRBJ2-6	12	.	TRBV2	.	CASRGGANVLTF	TGTGCCAGCCGCGGTGGGGCCAACGTCCTGACTTTC
TRBJ1-6	17	.	TRBV4-1	.	CASSQSTDRDYNSPLHF	TGCGCCAGCAGCCAAAGCACGGACAGAGACTATAATTCACCCCTCCACTTT
TRBJ2-5	14	once	TRBV27	TRBD1	CASSPQGPASTQYF	TGTGCCAGCAGTCCACAGGGGCCGGCTTCGACCCAGTACTTC